The rows below give T cell receptor beta chains drawn from one sample of a study of T cell responses to AZD1222 COVID-19 vaccine. The table came from immunoSEQ multiplex PCR; TCRdb's copy has only in-frame clones and leaves some out. This sample has some 130,000 clones, with 90% found just once. The sequencing here drew on peripheral blood, taken on day 0 of AZD1222 vaccination. The source of these receptors is an adult in good health. CDR3s include the opening cysteine and the closing phenylalanine or tryptophan.

j_call,v_call,cdr3_aa
TRBJ1-6,TRBV6-2/TRBV6-3,CASSFSTVNNSPLHF
TRBJ1-5,TRBV6-2/TRBV6-3,CASSSTGTNQPQHF
TRBJ1-1,TRBV11-2,CASSLSRGTEAFF
TRBJ2-1,TRBV2,CASSSGTNNEQFF
TRBJ2-7,TRBV7-8,CASSREVLVYEQYF
TRBJ1-1,TRBV28,CASSLSPNYAEAFF
TRBJ2-3,TRBV5-1,CASSPYQDTQYF
TRBJ2-5,TRBV19,CASSSPGRETQYF
TRBJ2-1,TRBV12-3/TRBV12-4,CASSSGYYNEQFF
TRBJ1-5,TRBV5-3,CARSFISFKHF
TRBJ1-6,TRBV27,CASSIVFSYNSPLHF
TRBJ2-2,TRBV9,CASSVYTGELFF
TRBJ2-7,TRBV10-3,CAISGDREQYF
TRBJ1-2,TRBV4-1,CASSQGGPYGYTF
TRBJ1-6,TRBV28,CASSLWRGRNSPLHF
TRBJ2-3,TRBV6-6,CASSPRRDTQYF
TRBJ1-2,TRBV29-1,CSVEPPGGVSGYTF
TRBJ2-3,TRBV7-3,CASSFTGGTDTQYF
TRBJ1-5,TRBV27,CASRSLQVLYQPQHF
TRBJ2-5,TRBV28,CASSSSSGGAGQETQYF
TRBJ1-6,TRBV7-9,CASSLETSSYNSPLHF
TRBJ1-2,TRBV4-3,CASSQELGWENYGYTF
TRBJ1-3,TRBV6-2/TRBV6-3,CASSHPTDSGNTIYF
TRBJ2-5,TRBV10-1,CASSDSVRVGKMTQYF